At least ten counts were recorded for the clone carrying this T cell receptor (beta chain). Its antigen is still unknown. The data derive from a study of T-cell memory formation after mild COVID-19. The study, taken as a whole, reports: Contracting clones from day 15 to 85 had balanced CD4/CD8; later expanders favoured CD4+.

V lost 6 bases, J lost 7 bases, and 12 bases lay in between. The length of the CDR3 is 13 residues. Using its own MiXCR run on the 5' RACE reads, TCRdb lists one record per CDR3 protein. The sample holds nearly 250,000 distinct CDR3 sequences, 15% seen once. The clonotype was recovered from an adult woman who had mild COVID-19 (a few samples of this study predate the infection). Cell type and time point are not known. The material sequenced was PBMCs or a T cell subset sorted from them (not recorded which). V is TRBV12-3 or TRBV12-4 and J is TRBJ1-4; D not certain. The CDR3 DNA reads TGTGCCAGCAGCCCCACGACGGGTGAAAAACTGTTTTTT. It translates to CASSPTTGEKLFF.